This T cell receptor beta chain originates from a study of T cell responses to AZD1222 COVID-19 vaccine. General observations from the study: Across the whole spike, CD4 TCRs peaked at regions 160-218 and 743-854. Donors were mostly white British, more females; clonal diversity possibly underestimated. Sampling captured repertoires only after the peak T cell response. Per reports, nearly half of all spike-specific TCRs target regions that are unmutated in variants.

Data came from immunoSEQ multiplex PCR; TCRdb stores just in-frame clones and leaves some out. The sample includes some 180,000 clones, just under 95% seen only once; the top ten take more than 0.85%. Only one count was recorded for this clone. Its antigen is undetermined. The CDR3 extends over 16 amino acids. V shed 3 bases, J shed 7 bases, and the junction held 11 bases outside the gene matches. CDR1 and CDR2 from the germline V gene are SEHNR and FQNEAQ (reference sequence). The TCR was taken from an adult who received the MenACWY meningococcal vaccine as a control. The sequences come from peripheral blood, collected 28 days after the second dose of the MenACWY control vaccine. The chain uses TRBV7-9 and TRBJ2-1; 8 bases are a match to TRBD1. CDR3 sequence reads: CASSFTDRVVPNEQFF. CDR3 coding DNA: TGTGCCAGCAGCTTCACGGACAGGGTGGTCCCGAATGAGCAGTTCTTC.